The 26 T cell receptor beta chains reported below all come from one sample, sequenced in a study of T cell responses to AZD1222 COVID-19 vaccine. TCRdb keeps only in-frame clones here, not all; method: immunoSEQ multiplex PCR. The table includes some 200,000 clones, roughly 94% detected once. Here the sequenced sample was peripheral blood, taken 28 days after the second dose of the MenACWY control vaccine. These receptors were obtained from an adult who received the MenACWY meningococcal vaccine as a control.

The chain couples TRBV9 to TRBJ2-1; tentative D call: TRBD2 (7 bases). Germline CDR1 SGDLS, CDR2 YYNGEE. The CDR3 consists of 18 residues. The V end was cut by 5 bases, the J end by 0 bases, with 21 bases between. CDR3 DNA sequence: TGTGCCAGCAGTCCCCAGTTGGGGGGGCCAAGCTCCTACAATGAGCAGTTCTTC. Residues: CASSPQLGGPSSYNEQFF.

This chain connects TRBV28 to TRBJ2-1; 7 bases line up with TRBD1. Germline values: CDR1 MDHEN, CDR2 SYDVKM. The CDR3 has 17 amino acids. The V gene end was trimmed by 3 bases and the J gene end by 0 bases; junction bases not matched to a gene: 8. The CDR3 loop reads CASSFQTGKSSYNEQFF. DNA of the CDR3: TGTGCCAGCAGTTTTCAGACAGGGAAGAGCTCCTACAATGAGCAGTTCTTC. Filled out from reference TRBV28 and TRBJ2-1, the complete variable domain reads DVKVTQSSRYLVKRTGEKVFLECVQDMDHENMFWYRQDPGLGLRLIYFSYDVKMKEKGDIPEGYSVSREKKERFSLILESASTNQTSMYLCASSFQTGKSSYNEQFFGPGTRLTVL.

This chain joins TRBV11-2 and TRBJ1-2; no definite D call. V was clipped by 0 bases and J by 8 bases, with 19 bases between them. Germline V gives CDR1 SGHAT, CDR2 FQNNGV. The CDR3 spans 16 residues. The CDR3 DNA is TGTGCCAGCAGCTTAGAAAAGCAACACAGCCTGCCAGGCTACACCTTC. Translated: CASSLEKQHSLPGYTF.

The V gene is TRBV27, the J gene TRBJ2-2; 7 nucleotides align to TRBD1. CDR1 is MNHEY and CDR2 is SMNVEV in the germline V gene (reference sequence). V was pared by 10 bases and J by 4 bases, with 9 bases of the junction left unmatched. The CDR3 spans 14 residues. As DNA, the CDR3 is TGTGCCACCCATGAGTCAGGGGGCACCGGGGAGCTGTTTTTT. Translation gives CATHESGGTGELFF.

V gene TRBV27 combines with J gene TRBJ1-1; a possible D gene is TRBD1 (5 bases). The germline V gene encodes CDR1 MNHEY and CDR2 SMNVEV (reference sequence). The ends were cut back, 10 bases at V and 6 bases at J, with 12 bases in the middle. CDR3 size: 11 residues. CDR3 loop: CAIRRGAEAFF. CDR3 DNA sequence: TGTGCCATCAGAAGGGGCGCTGAAGCTTTCTTT.

J is TRBJ1-1 and V is TRBV18; D remains unclear. CDR1 is KGHSH, CDR2 LQKENI, per germline. This CDR3 is 14 amino acids long. Trimming shortened V by 1 base and J by 2 bases, and 8 bases separated the two germline ends. CDR3 nucleotides: TGTGCCAGCTCACCACTGGAGGGAAACACTGAAGCTTTCTTT. Residues: CASSPLEGNTEAFF. The variable domain in full, completed from reference TRBV18 and TRBJ1-1, reads NAGVMQNPRHLVRRRGQEARLRCSPMKGHSHVYWYRQLPEEGLKFMVYLQKENIIDESGMPKERFSAEFPKEGPSILRIQQVVRGDSAAYFCASSPLEGNTEAFFGQGTRLTVV.

The CDR3 DNA is TGTGCCACCAGCAGGGGACAGCAGTCCTACGAGCAGTACTTC. It translates to CATSRGQQSYEQYF. The chain links TRBV15 to TRBJ2-7; 7 nucleotides agree with TRBD1. The J segment lost 1 base and the V segment lost 3 bases, leaving 3 bases of the junction unmatched. CDR1 and CDR2 from the germline V gene are LNHNV and YYDKDF (reference sequence). The CDR3 consists of 14 residues.

The chain links TRBV14 to TRBJ2-5; D not resolved. V lost 5 bases and J 0 bases, leaving 16 bases between the germline ends. The germline V gene encodes CDR1 SGHDN and CDR2 FVKESK. This CDR3 contains 16 residues. The CDR3 DNA is TGTGCCAGCAGCACTCGACAAGGATCGTACCAAGAGACCCAGTACTTC. Amino acid sequence: CASSTRQGSYQETQYF.

The CDR3 DNA reads as TGCAGCGTAAGCCGGTCCCAAGAGACCCAGTACTTC. Translation gives CSVSRSQETQYF. The chain recombines TRBV29-1 with TRBJ2-5; no definite D call. Germline CDR1 is SQVTM and CDR2 is ANQGSEA. With 6 bases removed from V and 1 base from J, the gap between germline ends came to 9 bases. This CDR3 spans 12 amino acids.

V and J are TRBV9 and TRBJ1-6; D remains unclear. Germline CDR1 is SGDLS and CDR2 is YYNGEE. The V and J ends lost 0 bases and 0 bases respectively, with 7 bases between them. The CDR3 contains 16 residues. CDR3 sequence: CASSVGISSYNSPLHF. The DNA for the CDR3 is TGTGCCAGCAGCGTAGGTATCAGCTCCTATAATTCACCCCTCCACTTT.

The genes are TRBV4-1 and TRBJ2-1; D perhaps matches TRBD2 (5 bases). Trimming shortened V by 1 base and J by 7 bases, and 11 bases separated the two germline ends. The CDR3 sequence is 14 residues long. Per the germline V gene, CDR1 is MGHRA and CDR2 is YSYEKL. DNA for the CDR3: TGCGCCAGCAGCCAAGTCGGGGTGGTTAATGAGCAGTTCTTC. It translates to CASSQVGVVNEQFF.

This chain joins TRBV9 and TRBJ2-1; D unclear. This CDR3 contains 12 residues. The germline V gene has CDR1 SGDLS and CDR2 YYNGEE. Deletions cut 0 bases from V and 11 bases from J, with 9 bases between. The CDR3 spells CASSVGSEQQFF. As DNA, the CDR3 is TGTGCCAGCAGCGTAGGAAGCGAGCAGCAGTTCTTC. Complete variable domain (other parts from reference TRBV9 and TRBJ2-1): DSGVTQTPKHLITATGQRVTLRCSPRSGDLSVYWYQQSLDQGLQFLIQYYNGEERAKGNILERFSAQQFPDLHSELNLSSLELGDSALYFCASSVGSEQQFFGPGTRLTVL.

This sequence joins TRBV11-2 and TRBJ2-2; TRBD1 might be the D (6 bases). V was trimmed by 4 bases and J by 4 bases, leaving 10 bases between them. The CDR3 covers 14 residues. The germline V gene has CDR1 SGHAT and CDR2 FQNNGV. The CDR3 sequence is CASSSQGSTGELFF. The CDR3, as DNA: TGTGCCAGCAGCTCACAGGGTTCCACCGGGGAGCTGTTTTTT.

CDR3 residues: CASRPIGRNYGYTF. In DNA, the CDR3 is TGTGCCAGCAGACCCATAGGCCGAAACTATGGCTACACCTTC. V usage is TRBV28 and J usage is TRBJ1-2; D unresolved. Germline CDR1 reads MDHEN; CDR2 reads SYDVKM. The CDR3 is 14 amino acids. Trimming removed 6 bases at V and 2 bases at J, with 13 bases between.

The rearrangement joins TRBV6-5 to TRBJ1-2, with a tentative D call TRBD1 (6 bases). Germline CDR1 and CDR2: MNHEY and SVGAGI. Deletions cut 7 bases from V and 9 bases from J, with 21 bases between. This CDR3 is 14 amino acids long. Here the CDR3 DNA reads TGTGCCAGCACTAAACCTCAGGGGCGGGAACGCTACACCTTC. Translated, it gives CASTKPQGRERYTF.

Only a few counts were recorded for this clone. This chain links TRBV6-1 with TRBJ2-7; 7 bases agree with TRBD1. V was pared by 3 bases and J by 0 bases, with 11 bases of the junction left unmatched. The CDR3 has 17 residues. Germline V gene data show CDR1 as MNHNS and CDR2 as SASEGT. The CDR3 nucleotides are TGTGCCAGCAGTGACTTCCTAGGGACAGCGAGCTCCTACGAGCAGTACTTC. Residues: CASSDFLGTASSYEQYF.

The chain is built from TRBV19 and TRBJ2-7, with no clear D. V was cut by 3 bases and J by 1 base, with 10 bases left in between. Germline V CDR1 and CDR2: LNHDA, SQIVND (reference sequence). This CDR3 has 14 residues. The CDR3 DNA reads as TGTGCCAGTAGTATTGGGCTAACTTCCTACGAGCAGTACTTC. Protein product: CASSIGLTSYEQYF.

The chain joins TRBV28 to TRBJ2-1, with unresolved D. V gave up 6 bases and J gave up 0 bases, with 12 bases separating them. This CDR3 comprises 15 residues. Germline V gives CDR1 MDHEN, CDR2 SYDVKM. As DNA, the CDR3 is TGTGCCAGCAGCCTAACAGTAAGCTCCTACAATGAGCAGTTCTTC. Encoded protein: CASSLTVSSYNEQFF. The full variable domain, rest sourced from reference TRBV28 and TRBJ2-1, is DVKVTQSSRYLVKRTGEKVFLECVQDMDHENMFWYRQDPGLGLRLIYFSYDVKMKEKGDIPEGYSVSREKKERFSLILESASTNQTSMYLCASSLTVSSYNEQFFGPGTRLTVL.

The V and J genes are TRBV6-1 and TRBJ2-1; maybe TRBD1 (6 bases). CDR1 is MNHNS and CDR2 is SASEGT in the germline V gene. V was shortened by 3 bases and J by 5 bases, with 17 bases between the two germline ends. The CDR3 runs 16 residues. Here the CDR3 DNA reads TGTGCCAGCAGTGATTTGGTAGAGTGGGGGCACAATGAGCAGTTCTTC. Its translation: CASSDLVEWGHNEQFF.

CDR3 bases: TGCGCCAGCAGCTTTAACCTAGCGGGAGCAGATACGCAGTATTTT. Its translation is CASSFNLAGADTQYF. This rearrangement joins TRBV5-1 to TRBJ2-3; 10 positions agree with TRBD2. The ends lost 2 bases at V and 4 bases at J; junction bases unmatched: 4. CDR1 and CDR2 (germline): SGHRS, YFSETQ. The CDR3 is 15 residues long.

This rearrangement joins TRBV5-1 to TRBJ1-4, with D hard to call. This CDR3 is 13 amino acids long. The germline V gene encodes CDR1 SGHRS and CDR2 YFSETQ. Trimming took off 2 bases at V and 13 bases at J, with 15 bases between the two ends. The CDR3 bases are TGCGCCAGCAGCTTTTCCGTGGGCAAAGGACTGTTTTTT. Translation gives CASSFSVGKGLFF.

The CDR3 nucleotides are TGCGCCAGCAGCCAGATTGGGACAGGGGATAACTATGGCTACACCTTC. Protein product: CASSQIGTGDNYGYTF. The genes are TRBV4-3 and TRBJ1-2; 10 bases line up with TRBD1. CDR1 is LGHNA, CDR2 YSLEER, per germline. This CDR3 contains 16 residues. The ends lost 3 bases at V and 1 base at J; junction bases unmatched: 5.

V usage is TRBV2 and J usage is TRBJ2-2, with 10 bases fitting TRBD1. Germline V gene data show CDR1 as SNHLY and CDR2 as FYNNEI. The J segment lost 5 bases and the V segment lost 5 bases, leaving 5 bases of the junction unmatched. The CDR3 consists of 15 residues. This CDR3 reads CASSYGQGGTGELFF. CDR3 nucleotide sequence: TGTGCCAGCAGTTACGGACAGGGGGGAACCGGGGAGCTGTTTTTT.

The V gene is TRBV4-2, the J gene TRBJ2-3; TRBD1 is a possible D gene (5 bases). This CDR3 is 16 amino acids long. V shed 2 bases and J shed 6 bases, with 18 bases lying between them. From germline, CDR1 is LGHNA and CDR2 YNFKEQ. The DNA for the CDR3 is TGTGCCAGCAGCCAACAGGGAAATGCCCCTGCTGATACGCAGTATTTT. This gives the protein CASSQQGNAPADTQYF.

This clone was observed a few times. The V and J genes are TRBV5-1 and TRBJ1-1; D may be TRBD1 (5 bases). The CDR3 totals 14 residues. Germline values: CDR1 SGHRS, CDR2 YFSETQ. The V end lost 2 bases, the J end lost 5 bases, and 13 bases lay between the germline ends. CDR3 DNA: TGCGCCAGCAGCTTAGACAGCGGGGGAACTGAAGCTTTCTTT. This translates into CASSLDSGGTEAFF.

The CDR3 sequence is CASSKTGGLTGELFF. The CDR3 nucleotides are TGTGCCAGCAGCAAGACGGGGGGGCTCACCGGGGAGCTGTTTTTT. V gene TRBV7-2 combines with J gene TRBJ2-2, with 8 bases identical to TRBD2. The junction had 6 bases not matched to a gene; V was cut back by 5 bases and J by 4 bases. This CDR3 has 15 amino acids. Germline CDR1 reads SGHTA; CDR2 reads FQGNSA.